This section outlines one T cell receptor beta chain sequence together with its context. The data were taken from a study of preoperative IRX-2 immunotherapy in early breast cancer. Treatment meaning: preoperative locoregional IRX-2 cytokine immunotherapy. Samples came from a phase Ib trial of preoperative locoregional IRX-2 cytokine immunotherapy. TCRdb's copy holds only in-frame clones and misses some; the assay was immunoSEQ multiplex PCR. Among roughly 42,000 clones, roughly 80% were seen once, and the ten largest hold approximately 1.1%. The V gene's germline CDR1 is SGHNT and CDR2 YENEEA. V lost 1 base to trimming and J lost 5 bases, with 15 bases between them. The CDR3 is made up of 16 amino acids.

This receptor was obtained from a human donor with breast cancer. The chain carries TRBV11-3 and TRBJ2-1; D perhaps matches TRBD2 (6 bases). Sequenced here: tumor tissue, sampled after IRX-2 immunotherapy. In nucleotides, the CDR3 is TGTGCCAGCAGCTTAGTGGAGCGCCGGGAGCACAATGAGCAGTTCTTC. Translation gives CASSLVERREHNEQFF.